This entry lists 26 T cell receptor beta chains sequenced from one sample in a study of blood T cell repertoires in COVID-19. Only in-frame clones appear in the TCRdb table, and some are missing; sequencing was by immunoSEQ multiplex PCR. The data contain 250,000 or so clones, about 85% of them singletons. The sequenced sample consisted of PBMCs or T cells enriched from blood (not recorded which). These receptor sequences come from a woman between 45 and 65 years old who had been exposed to COVID-19.

This chain joins TRBV6-6 and TRBJ2-2; D might be TRBD1 (5 bases). CDR1 MNHNY and CDR2 SVGAGI come from the germline V gene (reference sequence). V gave up 7 bases and J gave up 5 bases, with 17 bases separating them. This CDR3 contains 15 residues. The CDR3 region is CASTASDKGTGELFF. The CDR3 DNA reads as TGTGCCAGCACCGCCTCGGACAAGGGGACCGGGGAGCTGTTTTTT.

The genes are TRBV6-5 and TRBJ2-3; TRBD2 aligns across 10 bases. The germline CDR1 and CDR2 sequences are MNHEY and SVGAGI. After removal of 6 bases from V and 4 bases from J, the junction contained 7 bases not matched to a gene. The CDR3 is 15 amino acids. The CDR3 spells CASRKLAGWADTQYF. Written as DNA, the CDR3 is TGTGCCAGCAGGAAACTAGCGGGGTGGGCAGATACGCAGTATTTT.

V and J are TRBV7-2 and TRBJ1-2; unclear D gene. Per the germline V gene, CDR1 is SGHTA and CDR2 is FQGNSA. The CDR3 runs 13 residues. V lost 2 bases, J lost 1 base, and 5 bases lay in between. CDR3 coding DNA: TGTGCCAGCAGCTTACCGGTTAACTATGGCTACACCTTC. Translated: CASSLPVNYGYTF. The full variable domain, completed using reference TRBV7-2 and TRBJ1-2, is GAGVSQSPSNKVTEKGKDVELRCDPISGHTALYWYRQSLGQGLEFLIYFQGNSAPDKSGLPSDRFSAERTGGSVSTLTIQRTQQEDSAVYLCASSLPVNYGYTFGSGTRLTVV.

This sequence joins TRBV10-3 and TRBJ1-4; D call uncertain. The germline V gene has CDR1 ENHRY and CDR2 SYGVKD. The CDR3 consists of 15 residues. Trimming took off 3 bases at V and 0 bases at J, with 8 bases between the two ends. The CDR3 sequence is CAISDPQSTNEKLFF. The DNA for the CDR3 is TGTGCCATCAGTGACCCACAATCAACTAATGAAAAACTGTTTTTT.

This clone was detected once. This sequence joins TRBV20-1 and TRBJ1-1; TRBD1 matches at 8 bases. Germline CDR1 and CDR2: DFQATT and SNEGSKA (reference sequence). V shed 3 bases and J 5 bases; nucleotides not matched to a gene: 17. The CDR3 contains 17 residues. The DNA of the CDR3 is TGCAGTGCTAGTGACGGACAGGGAGGGTTGAAGAGGACTGAAGCTTTCTTT. It codes for CSASDGQGGLKRTEAFF.

This rearrangement joins TRBV11-2 to TRBJ2-5, with D perhaps matching TRBD2 (6 bases). The length of the CDR3 is 12 residues. The ends were cut back, 3 bases at V and 7 bases at J, with 9 bases in the middle. Germline CDR1 is SGHAT and CDR2 is FQNNGV. As DNA, the CDR3 is TGTGCCAGCAGCTTGGACTACGCGACCCAGTACTTC. This sequence encodes CASSLDYATQYF.

The rearrangement links TRBV19 to TRBJ1-5; D call uncertain. CDR3 length equals 12 residues. The V end was cut by 5 bases, the J end by 6 bases, with 8 bases between. CDR1 and CDR2 from the germline V gene are LNHDA and SQIVND (reference sequence). This chain's CDR3 is CASSLLSQPQHF. CDR3 bases: TGTGCCAGTAGTCTCCTGTCTCAGCCCCAGCATTTT.

The V and J genes are TRBV29-1 and TRBJ1-1, with no clear D. The V and J ends lost 7 bases and 11 bases respectively, with 17 bases between them. CDR1 is SQVTM and CDR2 is ANQGSEA in the germline V gene. This CDR3 spans 11 amino acids. The CDR3: CSAESNSGAFF. As DNA, the CDR3 is TGCAGCGCGGAGAGTAATTCCGGGGCTTTCTTT.

This clone is a singleton in its sample. The V and J genes are TRBV6-5 and TRBJ1-1; TRBD1 agrees at 9 bases. J was trimmed by 3 bases and V by 4 bases; bases with no gene match: 3. Germline V CDR1 and CDR2: MNHEY, SVGAGI. The length of the CDR3 is 14 residues. The CDR3 is CASSSDRGDTEAFF. The CDR3 DNA follows: TGTGCCAGCAGTTCGGACAGGGGCGACACTGAAGCTTTCTTT.

The V gene is TRBV2, the J gene TRBJ1-2; 9 nucleotides agree with TRBD1. This CDR3 spans 14 amino acids. Germline V gene sequence: CDR1 SNHLY, CDR2 FYNNEI. With 6 bases clipped from V and 4 bases from J, the junction kept 6 bases outside the gene matches. The CDR3 loop reads CASSTTGGGYGYTF. In nucleotides, the CDR3 is TGTGCCAGCAGCACTACAGGGGGCGGCTATGGCTACACCTTC.

This sequence joins TRBV28 and TRBJ1-4; D is unclear. The CDR3 has 14 amino acids. CDR1 is MDHEN, CDR2 SYDVKM, per germline. The V end was cut by 5 bases, the J end by 13 bases, with 20 bases between. CDR3 in amino acids: CASSDPGRGWGLFF. The CDR3 DNA reads as TGTGCCAGCAGTGATCCCGGACGGGGATGGGGACTGTTTTTT.

The rearrangement links TRBV7-2 to TRBJ2-2; tentatively, D is TRBD2 (6 bases). Germline CDR1 SGHTA, CDR2 FQGNSA. The CDR3 has 14 amino acids. Deletions cut 4 bases from V and 7 bases from J, with 13 bases between. The CDR3 DNA sequence: TGTGCCAGCAGCTCCACTAGCCAGGGCGGGGAGCTGTTTTTT. Its translation: CASSSTSQGGELFF.

The chain employs TRBV2 and TRBJ1-2, with D maybe TRBD1 (6 bases). CDR1 and CDR2 from the germline V gene are SNHLY and FYNNEI. The CDR3 length is 12 residues. Trimming shortened V by 4 bases and J by 7 bases, and 10 bases separated the two germline ends. CDR3 sequence reads: CASSVGTLGYTF. In nucleotides, the CDR3 is TGTGCCAGCAGTGTAGGGACACTTGGCTACACCTTC.

The chain employs TRBV24-1 and TRBJ2-1, with a possible D match to TRBD2 (5 bases). Per the germline V gene, CDR1 is KGHDR and CDR2 is SFDVKD. The ends were cut back, 2 bases at V and 8 bases at J, with 9 bases in the middle. This CDR3 has 13 amino acids. CDR3 coding DNA: TGTGCCACCAGTGATTCCCGGGGTGATGAGCAGTTCTTC. The encoded protein is CATSDSRGDEQFF.

V is TRBV5-1 and J is TRBJ1-4; D is uncertain. The CDR3 covers 14 residues. Between the trimmed V and J ends, which lost 4 bases and 3 bases, there was a span of 10 bases. CDR1 SGHRS and CDR2 YFSETQ come from the germline V gene. In DNA, the CDR3 is TGCGCCAGCAGCGAGGGCGCCTCTAATGAAAAACTGTTTTTT. This codes for CASSEGASNEKLFF.

The rearrangement uses TRBV7-9 and TRBJ2-2; the match to TRBD1 covers 7 bases. The length of the CDR3 is 14 residues. From germline, CDR1 is SEHNR and CDR2 FQNEAQ (reference sequence). After removal of 5 bases from V and 6 bases from J, the junction contained 6 bases not matched to a gene. The CDR3, as DNA: TGTGCCAGCAGCCCGACAGGGATGGCCGGGGAGCTGTTTTTT. This encodes CASSPTGMAGELFF.

The chain carries TRBV4-3 and TRBJ2-2; D perhaps matches TRBD2 (7 bases). Per germline, CDR1 LGHNA and CDR2 YSLEER. This CDR3 has 18 amino acids. V lost 0 bases to trimming and J lost 9 bases, with 23 bases between them. CDR3 sequence (DNA): TGCGCCAGCAGCCAAGATAGAGTCGAACAGGGAGGGGGTCGGGAGCTGTTTTTT. It yields the protein CASSQDRVEQGGGRELFF.

The chain combines TRBV24-1 with TRBJ1-1; TRBD1 is a possible D gene (6 bases). This CDR3 region has 16 residues. The V end lost 7 bases, the J end lost 2 bases, and 19 bases lay between the germline ends. Germline-derived CDR1 and CDR2 are KGHDR and SFDVKD. CDR3 coding DNA: TGTGCCACCAGCGAAGACAGGAGTGGAAACAACACTGAAGCTTTCTTT. It translates to CATSEDRSGNNTEAFF.

The rearrangement joins TRBV10-2 to TRBJ2-7, with 7 bases fitting TRBD2. From germline, CDR1 is WSHSY and CDR2 SAAADI. The CDR3 has 13 amino acids. With 6 bases clipped from V and 2 bases from J, the junction kept 4 bases outside the gene matches. The CDR3 DNA sequence: TGCGCCAGCAGCCACGGGGGGACCTACGAGCAGTACTTC. Its protein product is CASSHGGTYEQYF.

The chain uses TRBV15 and TRBJ2-5; no firm D call. Germline V gene lookup returns CDR1 LNHNV and CDR2 YYDKDF (reference sequence). This CDR3 comprises 13 residues. V was clipped by 0 bases and J by 4 bases, with 6 bases between them. CDR3 residues: CATSRDPGETQYF. Written as DNA, the CDR3 is TGTGCCACCAGCAGAGATCCCGGAGAGACCCAGTACTTC.

CDR3 DNA: TGCGCCAGCAGCTCGGCCCCGGGGCGGGGTGAGCAGTTCTTC. It specifies CASSSAPGRGEQFF. The chain has TRBV5-1 and TRBJ2-1, with TRBD2 as a possible D gene (6 bases). This CDR3 is 14 amino acids long. Germline V gene lookup returns CDR1 SGHRS and CDR2 YFSETQ. V lost 3 bases to trimming and J lost 9 bases, with 16 bases between them.

The chain recombines TRBV5-4 with TRBJ2-5; D is ambiguous. Germline CDR1 SGHNT, CDR2 YYREEE (reference sequence). The V and J ends lost 4 bases and 2 bases respectively, with 6 bases between them. This CDR3 is 12 amino acids long. The CDR3 spells CASSVTQETQYF. The CDR3 DNA reads TGTGCCAGCAGCGTGACTCAAGAGACCCAGTACTTC.

The V gene is TRBV24-1, the J gene TRBJ2-6, with 7 bases lining up with TRBD1. The CDR3 runs 16 residues. CDR1 is KGHDR and CDR2 is SFDVKD in the germline V gene. Germline trimming cut 4 bases from V and 3 bases from J; bases unmatched to any gene: 5. The CDR3 loop is CATSDPRGSGANVLTF. The CDR3 nucleotides read TGTGCCACCAGTGACCCCAGGGGGAGTGGGGCCAACGTCCTGACTTTC.

This clone occurred a few times. The rearrangement links TRBV5-1 to TRBJ1-2, with a possible D match to TRBD1 (5 bases). This CDR3 comprises 15 residues. Per the germline V gene, CDR1 is SGHRS and CDR2 is YFSETQ. V gave up 3 bases and J gave up 0 bases, with 12 bases separating them. CDR3 residues: CASSSSGGTNYGYTF. The CDR3 region has the DNA TGCGCCAGCAGCTCCTCCGGGGGTACTAACTATGGCTACACCTTC.

This sequence joins TRBV2 and TRBJ2-7; 8 nucleotides agree with TRBD2. V lost 4 bases, J lost 7 bases, and 9 bases stayed unmatched. Germline V gene lookup returns CDR1 SNHLY and CDR2 FYNNEI. The CDR3 is 14 residues long. CDR3 sequence reads: CASSAVGGGWEQYF. CDR3 sequence (DNA): TGTGCCAGCAGTGCGGTCGGGGGGGGCTGGGAGCAGTACTTC.

The V call is TRBV5-4, the J call TRBJ2-3, with 7 bases aligning to TRBD2. Per germline, CDR1 SGHNT and CDR2 YYREEE (reference sequence). Germline trimming cut 0 bases from V and 2 bases from J; bases unmatched to any gene: 3. The CDR3 has 15 residues. The chain's CDR3 is CASSLAGGITDTQYF. The CDR3 nucleotides read TGTGCCAGCAGCTTGGCGGGGGGAATCACAGATACGCAGTATTTT. Supplemented by reference TRBV5-4 and TRBJ2-3, the full variable domain reads ETGVTQSPTHLIKTRGQQVTLRCSSQSGHNTVSWYQQALGQGPQFIFQYYREEENGRGNFPPRFSGLQFPNYSSELNVNALELDDSALYLCASSLAGGITDTQYFGPGTRLTVL.